These 4 T cell receptor beta chains share one sample of origin, sequenced in a study of blood T cells in healthy people across ages (dated by TCRdb to about 2015). Libraries were constructed by 5' RACE. Sequencing was performed on an Illumina HiSeq 2500. A second 7 to 11 cycle PCR used a sample-barcoded 5' primer and a J-beta primer mix. TCRdb trimmed public reads at Q25 via fastp, called clones via MiXCR and kept in-frame beta chains. CDR3 protein sequences are deduplicated, and each keeps its most common genes and DNA. This sample has about 780,000 distinct CDR3 sequences in its table, and around half of those were observed once. About a sixth of the sample lies in the top ten. Material: blood. The receptors originated from an elderly man in good health.

V is TRBV10-3 and J is TRBJ2-2; tentatively, D is TRBD1 (6 bases). Germline V gives CDR1 ENHRY, CDR2 SYGVKD. This CDR3 spans 12 amino acids. The V end lost 9 bases, the J end lost 5 bases, and 10 bases lay between the germline ends. CDR3 amino acids: CAIQQGTGELFF. For the CDR3, the DNA is TGTGCCATACAACAGGGTACCGGGGAGCTGTTTTTT.

The chain couples TRBV27 to TRBJ1-4; TRBD1 is a possible D gene (5 bases). The germline V gene has CDR1 MNHEY and CDR2 SMNVEV (reference sequence). The V end was cut by 5 bases, the J end by 7 bases, with 17 bases between. The CDR3 extends over 15 amino acids. CDR3 residues: CASSPYRLVSEKLFF. For the CDR3, the DNA is TGTGCCAGCAGTCCCTACAGGCTTGTGAGTGAAAAACTGTTTTTT.

The rearrangement joins TRBV3-1 to TRBJ1-6; tentative D call: TRBD1 (6 bases). The CDR3 length is 14 residues. Trimming pared 6 bases from V and 9 bases from J, leaving 15 bases between. Germline-derived CDR1 and CDR2 are LGHDT and YNNKEL (reference sequence). The CDR3 loop is CASRHREGASPLHF. CDR3 DNA sequence: TGTGCCAGCAGGCACAGGGAGGGAGCTTCACCCCTCCACTTT.

The chain links TRBV12-3 or TRBV12-4 to TRBJ2-5, with 12 bases that match TRBD2. The V segment lost 6 bases and the J segment 11 bases; nucleotides outside the gene matches: 13. CDR3 size: 15 residues. The CDR3 bases are TGTGCCAGCAGCAGACTAGCGGGAGTGGGCAATGAGCAGTACTTC. This sequence encodes CASSRLAGVGNEQYF.